Following are 5 T cell receptor beta chains from one sample sequenced in a study of blood T cell repertoires in COVID-19. This table comes from immunoSEQ multiplex PCR, and its TCRdb copy is limited to in-frame clones, with some not included. The profile shows some 200,000 clones, about 85% of them singletons. The sample was PBMCs or T cells enriched from blood (not recorded which). The receptors stem from a woman between 25 and 40 years old who had recovered from COVID-19.

The V and J genes are TRBV27 and TRBJ2-1; TRBD2 matches 10 bases. V shed 3 bases, J shed 0 bases, and the junction held 11 bases outside the gene matches. Germline V gene lookup returns CDR1 MNHEY and CDR2 SMNVEV (reference sequence). This CDR3 is 19 amino acids long. CDR3 coding DNA: TGTGCCAGCAGTTTTCGGCTAGCGGGGGCTACAAGCTCCTACAATGAGCAGTTCTTC. Translating it yields CASSFRLAGATSSYNEQFF.

This clone has a handful of counts. The chain uses TRBV5-1 and TRBJ1-1; the D is unclear. The CDR3 extends over 14 amino acids. Germline CDR1 SGHRS, CDR2 YFSETQ. The ends were cut back, 2 bases at V and 5 bases at J, with 13 bases in the middle. Written as DNA, the CDR3 is TGCGCCAGCAGCTTAGGTGAGACTAGGACTGAAGCTTTCTTT. Its translation is CASSLGETRTEAFF.

The chain has TRBV5-4 and TRBJ1-1, with 7 bases aligning to TRBD1. V gave up 2 bases and J gave up 7 bases; unmatched junction bases: 8. The CDR3 length is 14 residues. Germline CDR1 and CDR2: SGHNT and YYREEE (reference sequence). CDR3 in amino acids: CASSLAGTDYEAFF. In DNA, the CDR3 is TGTGCCAGCAGCTTAGCCGGGACAGACTATGAAGCTTTCTTT.

This sequence joins TRBV13 and TRBJ1-2; a possible D gene is TRBD1 (5 bases). Trimming took 1 base from V and 4 from J, leaving 10 bases between them. Germline-derived CDR1 and CDR2 are PRHDT and FYEKMQ (reference sequence). The CDR3 is 14 amino acids. CDR3 sequence: CASSLDGQGYGYTF. The CDR3 DNA is TGTGCCAGCAGCTTAGATGGACAAGGCTATGGCTACACCTTC.

The chain recombines TRBV7-9 with TRBJ2-3, with TRBD2 matching 8 bases. Germline lookup yields CDR1 SEHNR and CDR2 FQNEAQ (reference sequence). The trim removed 5 bases at V and 4 bases at J, leaving 5 bases unmatched. The CDR3 loop spans 14 amino acids. CDR3 residues: CASSLWRGADTQYF. Written as DNA, the CDR3 is TGTGCCAGCAGCCTCTGGCGGGGGGCAGATACGCAGTATTTT.